This TCR beta chain is drawn from a study of T cells in Graves' hyperthyroidism and ophthalmopathy. Overall study findings and caveats: In the blood, most expanded thyroid clonotypes above 0.001 appeared as well.

It was RNA transcripts that yielded the amplified TCR beta CDR3 regions. When the TCR CDR3 underwent first-round RT-PCR, the HTBI primer set was used. TCRdb itself ran the multiplex PCR reads through MiXCR, one entry per CDR3 protein. The sample lists 490,000 or so distinct CDR3 sequences, less than 25% occurring once. Trimming cost V 3 bases and J 0 bases, with 10 bases left between them. This CDR3 contains 14 residues. CDR1 is DFQATT, CDR2 SNEGSKA, per germline (reference sequence). As for this clonotype: Its matching antigen is unknown.

The chain carries TRBV20-1 and TRBJ2-3; the D gene is possibly TRBD2 (5 bases). The sequenced sample consisted of blood. This sequence was found in an older woman with Graves' ophthalmopathy. CDR3 region: CSASRGKSTDTQYF. CDR3 sequence (DNA): TGCAGTGCTAGTAGAGGGAAGAGCACAGATACGCAGTATTTT.